This T cell receptor beta chain was found in a study of vaccination and CD4 T cells after COVID-19. Study-wide findings and caveats: Convalescent patients had a median roughly 86% of post-vaccine SARS-CoV-2-reactive clones that were detected only after vaccination, not before it.

Worth noting for this clonotype: As yet, its antigen is unknown.

Germline V gene sequence: CDR1 DFQATT, CDR2 SNEGSKA (reference sequence). The J segment lost 2 bases and the V segment lost 4 bases, leaving 10 bases of the junction unmatched. This CDR3 has 17 residues. Cultured CD4+ T-cell DNA underwent Oncomine TCR Beta short-read sequencing. TCRdb independently ran MiXCR on the PCR reads; one entry per CDR3 protein. Of over 9,000 distinct CDR3 sequences in the sample, under 30% are singletons; the top ten hold roughly an eighth. Specified treatment: approximately nine-day PBMC culture with coronavirus spike peptide pools or control peptides (ViraFEST assay). The receptor comes from a human donor who had recovered from COVID-19. The V gene is TRBV20-1, the J gene TRBJ1-6, with 8 bases that match TRBD1. Material: CD4+ T cells from blood, cultured in vitro, obtained after SARS-CoV-2 vaccination. The CDR3 sequence is CSATFRTGYPYNSPLHF. The CDR3 DNA reads as TGCAGTGCTACCTTCCGGACAGGGTATCCCTATAATTCACCCCTCCACTTT.